This entry lists 27 T cell receptor beta chains sequenced from one sample in a study of T-cell memory formation after mild COVID-19. TCRdb re-called the 5' RACE reads with MiXCR, one entry per CDR3 protein. The table shows about 280,000 distinct CDR3 sequences, with 8% to 9% occurring only once. The sample consisted of PBMCs or a T cell subset sorted from them (not recorded which). The source is a man aged 18 to 30 who had mild COVID-19 (a few samples of this study predate the infection). Cell type and time point are not known.

The rearrangement uses TRBV12-5 and TRBJ2-5, with 12 bases lining up with TRBD2. Germline V gene lookup returns CDR1 LGHNT and CDR2 FRNRAP. The CDR3 sequence is 16 residues long. Losses at the gene ends were 0 bases for V and 7 bases for J; bases not matched to a gene: 6. Here the CDR3 reads CASGLVLAGGLGTQYF. The CDR3 nucleotides read TGTGCTAGTGGTTTGGTACTAGCGGGAGGACTGGGGACCCAGTACTTC.

The chain's CDR3 is CASSEDPTSYSNQPQHF. CDR3 nucleotide sequence: TGCGCCAGCAGCGAAGATCCAACTTCCTATAGCAATCAGCCCCAGCATTTT. The chain couples TRBV5-1 to TRBJ1-5; no definite D call. V lost 4 bases to trimming and J lost 0 bases, with 17 bases between them. CDR3 length equals 17 residues. Germline CDR1 reads SGHRS; CDR2 reads YFSETQ. Combining the CDR3 with reference TRBV5-1 and TRBJ1-5 gives the whole variable domain KAGVTQTPRYLIKTRGQQVTLSCSPISGHRSVSWYQQTPGQGLQFLFEYFSETQRNKGNFPGRFSGRQFSNSRSEMNVSTLELGDSALYLCASSEDPTSYSNQPQHFGDGTRLSIL.

The rearrangement uses TRBV3-1 and TRBJ2-5, with 7 nucleotides matching TRBD2. Unmatched junction bases numbered 4, after V lost 2 bases and J lost 1 base. Germline V gives CDR1 LGHDT, CDR2 YNNKEL (reference sequence). This CDR3 has 15 amino acids. The CDR3 sequence is CASSQNSGPQETQYF. The DNA of the CDR3 is TGTGCCAGCAGCCAAAATAGCGGGCCCCAAGAGACCCAGTACTTC.

The gene calls are TRBV4-3 and TRBJ2-2; D is perhaps TRBD2 (7 bases). V was cut by 1 base and J by 6 bases, with 12 bases left in between. The CDR3 is 15 amino acids. CDR1 and CDR2 from the germline V gene are LGHNA and YSLEER. The CDR3 DNA is TGCGCCAGCAGCCAAGCGACGGGGGGCCCCGGGGAGCTGTTTTTT. It encodes CASSQATGGPGELFF.

J is TRBJ1-5 and V is TRBV4-3; D is unclear. From germline, CDR1 is LGHNA and CDR2 YSLEER. V was pared by 0 bases and J by 9 bases, with 15 bases between. The CDR3 has 15 amino acids. CDR3 residues: CASSQDTQVGRPQHF. DNA of the CDR3: TGCGCCAGCAGCCAAGATACCCAGGTTGGGCGGCCCCAGCATTTT.

This clonotype was seen a handful of times. The chain couples TRBV7-2 to TRBJ2-5; TRBD2 agrees at 11 bases. V dropped 4 bases and J dropped 5; count of bases not matched to a gene: 3. CDR3 length equals 14 residues. CDR1 SGHTA and CDR2 FQGNSA come from the germline V gene. CDR3 DNA: TGTGCCAGCAGCTCGGGACTAGCGGTGGAGACCCAGTACTTC. Its translation: CASSSGLAVETQYF.

This clonotype was detected a few times. The chain uses TRBV20-1 and TRBJ2-4; D is undetermined. Trimming took off 6 bases at V and 0 bases at J, with 9 bases between the two ends. Germline V lookup: CDR1 DFQATT, CDR2 SNEGSKA (reference sequence). The CDR3 is 13 residues long. The CDR3 protein is CSAAKLAKNIQYF. Written as DNA, the CDR3 is TGCAGTGCAGCCAAATTAGCCAAAAACATTCAGTACTTC.

The J gene is TRBJ2-2, the V gene TRBV25-1; maybe TRBD1 (6 bases). The germline gives CDR1 MGHDK, CDR2 SYGVNS. The CDR3 length is 16 residues. V dropped 0 bases and J dropped 3 bases, with 11 bases sitting between them. CDR3 sequence reads: CASSEYSRGDTGELFF. In DNA form, the CDR3 reads TGTGCCAGCAGTGAATATTCCAGGGGAGACACCGGGGAGCTGTTTTTT.

The V and J genes are TRBV7-2 and TRBJ1-2; D unresolved. Between the trimmed V and J ends, which lost 3 bases and 7 bases, there was a span of 9 bases. The CDR3 covers 12 residues. From germline, CDR1 is SGHTA and CDR2 FQGNSA. In DNA, the CDR3 is TGTGCCAGCAGCTTGGGTACGAGTGGCTACACCTTC. Residues: CASSLGTSGYTF.

This clonotype was detected a few times. This chain links TRBV6-5 with TRBJ2-1, with 8 bases identical to TRBD2. The V gene end was trimmed by 5 bases and the J gene end by 5 bases; junction bases not matched to a gene: 5. The CDR3 loop spans 14 amino acids. The V gene's germline CDR1 is MNHEY and CDR2 SVGAGI. The CDR3 reads CASSAAGGNNEQFF. The DNA for the CDR3 is TGTGCCAGCAGTGCGGCGGGGGGTAACAATGAGCAGTTCTTC.

The V call is TRBV9, the J call TRBJ2-2; D might be TRBD1 (5 bases). Per the germline V gene, CDR1 is SGDLS and CDR2 is YYNGEE. The CDR3 totals 15 residues. With 3 bases removed from V and 4 bases from J, the gap between germline ends came to 13 bases. CDR3: CASSAIDSLTGELFF. The CDR3 DNA sequence: TGTGCCAGCAGCGCCATTGACAGCCTCACCGGGGAGCTGTTTTTT. Together with reference TRBV9 and TRBJ2-2, the CDR3 gives the full variable domain: DSGVTQTPKHLITATGQRVTLRCSPRSGDLSVYWYQQSLDQGLQFLIQYYNGEERAKGNILERFSAQQFPDLHSELNLSSLELGDSALYFCASSAIDSLTGELFFGEGSRLTVL.

This clonotype has ten or more counts. The gene calls are TRBV11-2 and TRBJ2-3; tentative D call: TRBD2 (5 bases). Trimming took 6 bases from V and 2 from J, leaving 15 bases between them. The germline V gene has CDR1 SGHAT and CDR2 FQNNGV. This CDR3 contains 15 residues. This CDR3 is CASRVASGPTDTQYF. The CDR3 DNA reads as TGTGCCAGCAGGGTGGCAAGCGGCCCCACAGATACGCAGTATTTT.

The rearrangement uses TRBV29-1 and TRBJ2-4; D not certain. The germline gives CDR1 SQVTM, CDR2 ANQGSEA. V gave up 3 bases and J gave up 7 bases, with 10 bases separating them. This CDR3 has 12 amino acids. CDR3 loop: CSVEGLRNIQYF. CDR3 bases: TGCAGCGTTGAGGGGTTGAGGAACATTCAGTACTTC.

This clonotype was counted at least ten times. J is TRBJ2-7 and V is TRBV3-1; D uncertain. The CDR3 length is 15 residues. CDR1 is LGHDT and CDR2 is YNNKEL in the germline V gene (reference sequence). V lost 1 base to trimming and J lost 2 bases, with 12 bases between them. CDR3 sequence: CASSQGGLNPYEQYV. CDR3 in DNA: TGTGCCAGCAGCCAAGGGGGATTAAACCCCTACGAGCAGTACGTC.

A few counts support this clonotype. This chain joins TRBV5-1 and TRBJ1-2; 10 nucleotides match TRBD1. Trimming removed 0 bases from V and 4 bases from J; junction bases left unmatched: 9. Germline V CDR1 and CDR2: SGHRS, YFSETQ. There are 17 residues in the CDR3. The CDR3 region has the DNA TGCGCCAGCAGCTTGGGGGACAGGGGATATACTGGCTATGGCTACACCTTC. Translation gives CASSLGDRGYTGYGYTF.

This chain uses TRBV18 with TRBJ2-3; D unresolved. The length of the CDR3 is 16 residues. The ends were cut back, 0 bases at V and 0 bases at J, with 10 bases in the middle. Germline loops: CDR1 KGHSH, CDR2 LQKENI. CDR3 DNA sequence: TGTGCCAGCTCACCACCATCCGCGGCTAGCACAGATACGCAGTATTTT. It codes for CASSPPSAASTDTQYF.

This clonotype was counted at least ten times. This chain links TRBV7-9 with TRBJ2-3, with D perhaps matching TRBD2 (6 bases). CDR3 size: 16 residues. Germline V CDR1 and CDR2: SEHNR, FQNEAQ (reference sequence). V was pared by 3 bases and J by 2 bases, with 15 bases between. CDR3 in amino acids: CASSLSVGGVTDTQYF. The CDR3 region has the DNA TGTGCCAGCAGCTTGAGCGTTGGCGGGGTCACAGATACGCAGTATTTT.

The sample holds many counts of this clonotype. The CDR3 DNA reads TGTGCCAGCAGCAGGACTAGCGGGGGACTCTTTGATATTACGCAGTATTTT. Protein: CASSRTSGGLFDITQYF. The V call is TRBV7-2, the J call TRBJ2-3, with 13 bases identical to TRBD2. This CDR3 has 17 amino acids. The germline CDR1 and CDR2 sequences are SGHTA and FQGNSA. With V trimmed by 5 bases and J by 8 bases, 13 bases remained unmatched.

This clonotype was seen many times. This rearrangement joins TRBV9 to TRBJ2-7; 8 bases line up with TRBD2. The CDR3 is 16 residues long. Germline CDR1 reads SGDLS; CDR2 reads YYNGEE. V lost 0 bases to trimming and J lost 0 bases; unmatched junction nucleotides: 5. The CDR3 protein is CASSVGGTSGSYEQYF. Written as DNA, the CDR3 is TGTGCCAGCAGCGTAGGAGGCACTAGCGGCTCCTACGAGCAGTACTTC.

This clonotype has ten or more counts. The CDR3 loop is CASRDLSVQFF. CDR3 bases: TGCGCCAGCAGGGATCTGAGCGTGCAGTTCTTC. This rearrangement joins TRBV10-2 to TRBJ2-1; no reliable D call. The CDR3 totals 11 residues. Germline V CDR1 and CDR2: WSHSY, SAAADI. The germline V and J ends were trimmed by 6 bases and 12 bases, with 12 bases remaining between them.

This clonotype was detected only a few times. The rearrangement joins TRBV11-2 to TRBJ2-5; weak D call: TRBD2 (6 bases). CDR1 and CDR2 from the germline V gene are SGHAT and FQNNGV. CDR3 length equals 14 residues. Trimming took off 3 bases at V and 1 base at J, with 9 bases between the two ends. The CDR3 sequence: CASSFGGPQETQYF. The CDR3 DNA sequence: TGTGCCAGCAGCTTCGGGGGACCCCAAGAGACCCAGTACTTC.

This clonotype was picked up many times. The rearrangement joins TRBV7-6 to TRBJ1-1; D remains ambiguous. CDR3 size: 14 residues. CDR1 and CDR2 from the germline V gene are SGHVS and FNYEAQ. V lost 2 bases, J lost 4 bases, and 11 bases lay in between. As DNA, the CDR3 is TGTGCCAGCAGCTTATCTCCTGGGATCACTGAAGCTTTCTTT. Translation gives CASSLSPGITEAFF.

In its sample, this clonotype was seen a few times. The chain links TRBV4-1 to TRBJ1-6; D uncertain. Per the germline V gene, CDR1 is MGHRA and CDR2 is YSYEKL. The V gene lost 0 bases and the J gene lost 5 bases, with 8 bases spanning the gap. The CDR3 spans 15 residues. As DNA, the CDR3 is TGCGCCAGCAGCCAAGATCGAGGGCATAATTCACCCCTCCACTTT. This codes for CASSQDRGHNSPLHF.

This clonotype was found a few times. The rearrangement links TRBV4-3 to TRBJ2-7, with unresolved D. The germline gives CDR1 LGHNA, CDR2 YSLEER. V dropped 0 bases and J dropped 5 bases, with 11 bases sitting between them. CDR3 length: 14 residues. The CDR3 DNA reads TGCGCCAGCAGCCAAGAAAGTCCCCGCGACGAGCAGTACTTC. This encodes CASSQESPRDEQYF.

A few counts support this clonotype. The rearrangement uses TRBV4-1 and TRBJ1-1, with D unclear. Between the trimmed V and J ends, which lost 6 bases and 1 base, there was a span of 12 bases. CDR1 and CDR2 (germline): MGHRA, YSYEKL. The CDR3 is 14 amino acids. CDR3 DNA sequence: TGCGCCAGCAGACGTACGTTCCGGAACACTGAAGCTTTCTTT. The encoded protein is CASRRTFRNTEAFF.

This clonotype occurred many times. The chain recombines TRBV7-6 with TRBJ1-3, with a possible D match to TRBD1 (5 bases). CDR1 is SGHVS, CDR2 FNYEAQ, per germline. This CDR3 spans 14 amino acids. Trimming stripped 3 bases from V and 2 bases from J, with 8 bases between. The CDR3 here is CASSLRGAGNTIYF. Written as DNA, the CDR3 is TGTGCCAGCAGCTTGAGGGGAGCTGGAAACACCATATATTTT.

The chain couples TRBV3-1 to TRBJ2-3; D is possibly TRBD1 (5 bases). Looked up from germline, CDR1 is LGHDT and CDR2 is YNNKEL (reference sequence). The CDR3 covers 16 residues. Trimming stripped 4 bases from V and 0 bases from J, with 14 bases between. CDR3 sequence: CASSLNPGFSTDTQYF. CDR3 in DNA: TGTGCCAGCAGCCTGAATCCAGGGTTCAGCACAGATACGCAGTATTTT.